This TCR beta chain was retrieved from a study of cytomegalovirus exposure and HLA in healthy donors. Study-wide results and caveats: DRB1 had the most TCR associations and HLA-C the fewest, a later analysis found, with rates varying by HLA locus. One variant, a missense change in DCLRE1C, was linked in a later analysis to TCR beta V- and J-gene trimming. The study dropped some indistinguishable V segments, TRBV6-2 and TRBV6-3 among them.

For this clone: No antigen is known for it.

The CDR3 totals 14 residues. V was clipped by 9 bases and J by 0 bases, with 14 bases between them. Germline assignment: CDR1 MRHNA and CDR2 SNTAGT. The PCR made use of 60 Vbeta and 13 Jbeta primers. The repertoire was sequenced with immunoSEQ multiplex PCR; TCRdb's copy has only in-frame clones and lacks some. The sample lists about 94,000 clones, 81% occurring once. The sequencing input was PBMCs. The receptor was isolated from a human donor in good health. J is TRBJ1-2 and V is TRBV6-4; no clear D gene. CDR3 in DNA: TGTGCCAGGAGACGGGGAACCTCTAACTATGGCTACACCTTC. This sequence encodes CARRRGTSNYGYTF.